The entry below gives a single TCR beta chain sequence along with its context. The antigen it binds to is not known. The sample belongs to a study of cytomegalovirus exposure and HLA in healthy donors listed by TCRdb under 2017. The study in broad terms: In an earlier analysis of roughly 500 of the donors, around 300 Gb of sequence data and some 120 million unique TCR beta sequences from about 179 million T cells were reported. An early release covering 500 to 750 HLA-typed donors comprised 250 to 350 gigabases of sequencing data and 85 million or so unique TCR sequences. Of the roughly 420 genotyped donors, 65% to 90% were placed in the genetic ancestry cluster associated with self-reported Caucasian donors. The aim of the study was to test whether cataloging public T cell receptors could identify signatures of past pathogen exposure. The study profiled the T cell repertoires of about 640 subjects by immunosequencing and related them to cytomegalovirus serostatus. In addition to the first cohort of 650 to 750 subjects, a separate validation cohort of 120 different subjects was used. To predict cytomegalovirus infection status, the study combined high-throughput TCR immunosequencing, statistical association of individual TCRs with disease status, and machine learning. To study patterns of TCR occurrence, a later analysis re-analyzed previously published TCR beta repertoires from around 660 donors and added high-resolution HLA genotyping. Rather than using new phenotypic data, the later analysis identified candidate immune exposures from TCR beta sequences and from how often those sequences occurred across donors. To decide whether each TCR beta V gene segment behaved as functional or pseudogenic, an earlier analysis of some 600 of the donors relied on high-throughput TCR beta sequencing. Donor age, sex, ethnicity and CMV serostatus were compiled together with the repertoire data. In a later genetic analysis, genome-wide SNP genotypes for about three fifths of the roughly 670 donors were used, and that subset was treated as a discovery cohort. Every discovery cohort repertoire had been produced on one sequencing platform. Both class I and class II loci were covered by HLA typing, at four-digit resolution. The number of typed donors differed by locus: about 620-640 for A, B, C, DRB1 and DQB1; 500 to 550 for DQA1; around 610 for DPA1; and roughly 490 for DPB1. Several DR-DQ haplotypes were handled as single units for association and clustering, since linkage in the cohort was strong. Across around 400 genotyped donors of the cohort, an average of approximately 200,000 unique TCR beta nucleotide sequences per donor were sequenced, and roughly 20% of those sequences were non-productive. Here is what the overall study found, with its caveats: In this cohort, only TCR beta chains were sequenced, and detectable features were limited by the absence of alpha or paired-chain data. In vitro tests confirmed that a few of the cytomegalovirus-associated TCR beta chains recognize cytomegalovirus antigens. Most CMV-associated TCR beta chains appeared to be HLA-restricted in a later analysis, and the HLA associations seemed to be driven largely by CMV exposure. Because some donors lacked HLA typing at each locus, the association tests relied only on the typed subset. According to a later analysis, TCR association rates differed among HLA loci, with DRB1 alleles showing the most associated TCRs and HLA-C alleles showing the fewest. Roughly 15 rarely observed V segments, including chromosome 9 orphons, were excluded from the earlier analysis of several hundred of the donors because counts were too low. Immune exposure information for the cohort was limited to CMV serostatus. An earlier analysis of approximately 590 of the donors showed that most TCR beta V segments appeared in productive rearrangements either about 87% or about 30% of the time, which broadly matched IMGT annotations. A further reported finding was that TCR beta sequences accurately predicted the HLA-A and HLA-B alleles for most subjects in the first cohort. It was suggested by the authors that the approach could potentially be generalized to other disease states and immunological phenotypes. According to a later analysis, parvovirus B19, influenza, CMV and Epstein-Barr virus appeared linked to several top co-occurrence clusters. Most TCR sequences were seen in very few donors, while some public TCRs were found in many individuals. The presence/absence analyses assumed that sequencing depth was roughly uniform across donors, and that assumption may not be true. A later genetic analysis reported fewer N-insertions in productive TCRs among donors in an Asian-associated ancestry cluster than the roughly 620-donor mean. In a later analysis, HLA-associated TCR beta chains showed more clonal expansion and lower generation probabilities than non-associated chains that were equally common. A later genetic analysis associated a missense DCLRE1C variant with V-gene and J-gene trimming of TCR beta chains, and an independent cohort replicated the association. The classifier was reported to diagnose cytomegalovirus status with high specificity and sensitivity in both the original and validation cohorts. The study listed approximately 160 TCR beta chains as associated with cytomegalovirus. A group of highly shared sequence variants was considered likely to be a technical artifact of the sequencing pipeline. Linkage disequilibrium might explain the correlated functional status among segregating V segments, but an unknown experimental factor could not be ruled out. Assigning TCR associations to individual alleles was difficult when HLA alleles, especially DR and DQ, strongly co-occurred. Some IMGT-functional V segments, including TRBV6-2 and TRBV6-3, could not be distinguished by the 87-base-pair reads and were therefore excluded. In a later analysis, around 17,000 TCR beta sequences were associated with specific HLA alleles at a false discovery rate of 0.05.

Library construction relied on the immunoSEQ multiplex PCR assay. The multiplex PCR relied on a mix of 60 forward primers for TCR Vbeta segments and 13 reverse primers for TCR Jbeta segments. Amplification of the CDR3 region of rearranged TCR beta genes was performed with a multiplex PCR assay on genomic DNA. Amplified TCR beta libraries were sequenced as 87-base-pair reads on the Illumina HiSeq System. The authors' pipeline ran thus. A later analysis tallied 80 million to 95 million unique TCR beta chains across the 666 repertoires, and approximately 9.9 million of those chains were shared by two or more donors. Raw reads were error-corrected and collapsed into unique sequences by a nearest-neighbor algorithm in which closely related sequences were merged to remove PCR and sequencing errors. Alignment of CDR3 sequences to IMGT reference sequences was used to assign V, D and J gene segments. For a sequence to be retained, a match of at least six nucleotides was required to both a V gene segment and a J gene segment. A rearrangement counted as productive if the CDR3 had no stop codons and remained in frame with V and J, and every other rearrangement counted as non-productive. Following IMGT convention, CDR3 was defined as the stretch from the second conserved V-encoded cysteine to the conserved J-encoded phenylalanine. In an earlier analysis of some 550 of the donors, sequences lacking an unambiguous match to a single V gene segment were excluded. An earlier analysis of around 600 of the donors classified V segments as functional when productive rearrangements were above 56.7% and as segregating when the standard deviation between donors was above 5%. A statistical classification framework was built for diagnosing cytomegalovirus status from the catalog of TCR beta chain sequences. In a later analysis, TCR nucleotide sequences were compared against IMGT/GENE-DB human TR gene sequences so that V and J genes could be assigned. The TCRdist pipeline was used in a later analysis to assign CDR3 sequences and most-parsimonious VDJ recombination scenarios. In a later analysis, each TCR beta chain was defined by its CDR3 amino acid sequence together with its V-gene family, and reads lacking a unique V-gene family were excluded. As a way to deal with suspected cross-contamination and a sequencing artifact, a later analysis dropped approximately 590 nucleotide sequences that were highly shared and had low generation probability. In a later analysis, a clonal expansion index for each public chain was calculated from normalized within-repertoire ranks of inferred template counts. Generation probabilities in a later analysis came from a VDJ recombination model fitted to out-of-frame rearrangements, and those results were checked against IGoR. Hypergeometric tests were used in a later analysis to score TCR-TCR, TCR-HLA and TCR-CMV co-occurrence, with a repertoire-size bias correction applied to the TCR pairs. A later analysis estimated false discovery rates by permuting HLA or CMV assignments 20 times. In a later analysis, co-occurring TCRs were grouped using DBSCAN, and TCRdist sequence similarity was added for clustering within HLA-allele-positive subsets. For co-occurrence clustering, repertoires with fewer than 30,000 or more than 120,000 public chains were excluded, along with four or five repertoires with anomalous nucleotide sharing. Here the immuneACCESS table is served through TCRdb, limited to in-frame sequences with V and J called. Missing clones are a known gap in these copies; in checked studies unresolved V genes cover under half, and the rest lacks a known reason. D and trimming were read from the DNA, whereas the V and J calls and clone size are those reported in that table. The table of this sample itemizes some 200,000 clones. The leading ten clones occupy about 1.1% of the sample.

The cohort was made up of around 720 healthy bone marrow donors. At the time of sampling, every cohort member was nominally healthy, though immune exposures that went unrecorded were likely present. The donor tested CMV seropositive, placing the donor among the 289 seropositive members of the cohort. Every donor gave a peripheral blood sample, and the peripheral blood mononuclear cells from that sample were used for TCR beta sequencing. The Qiagen DNeasy Blood Extraction Kit was used to extract genomic DNA from the blood cell samples. Per the germline V gene, WSHSY is the CDR1 and SAAADI is the CDR2. V loses 4 bases at its end and J loses 6 bases; junction bases beyond the gene matches: 11. From its cysteine to its phenylalanine, the CDR3 spans 15 amino acids. This entry keeps only the CDR3 DNA: 45 bases, framed from base 1.

The source is a girl aged 2 to 10 in good health and CMV-seropositive. The sequenced sample consisted of PBMCs. The chain couples TRBV10-2 to TRBJ2-7; TRBD1 fits 8 bases in the junction. CDR3 region: CASSAQGARSIEQYF. Read as DNA, the sequence is TGCGCCAGCAGTGCCCAGGGGGCGCGGTCGATCGAGCAGTACTTC.